This TCR beta chain came from a study of cytomegalovirus exposure and HLA in healthy donors. Turning to the study itself: Early release data held 85 million or so unique TCRs from HLA-typed donors.

Germline-derived CDR1 and CDR2 are MNHNS and SASEGT. This CDR3 is built from 13 residues. Trimming took off 0 bases at V and 9 bases at J, with 9 bases between the two ends. PCR primers comprised 60 Vbeta and 13 Jbeta primers. Sequencing used immunoSEQ multiplex PCR; TCRdb keeps in-frame clones, though not all of them. The sample has about 200,000 clones, approximately 78% seen once. Details on this clone: Antigen specificity is unknown.

Study observations and caveats: According to an earlier analysis, most TCR beta V segments yielded productive rearrangements about 87% or about 30% of the time. It was shown in a later analysis that HLA-associated TCR beta chains were more clonally expanded than other, equally common chains. Certain sequence variants were highly shared and formed a cluster, and this cluster was likely a sequencing artifact.

Sequences were obtained from PBMCs. The V and J genes are TRBV6-1 and TRBJ2-1, with D hard to call. This sequence originates from a woman aged 30 to 39 in good health and CMV-seropositive. Written as DNA, the CDR3 is TGTGCCAGCAGTGAAGCGCCTAGTTTTGAGCAGTTCTTC. It codes for CASSEAPSFEQFF.